The T cell receptor beta chain described here comes from a study of shared clonotypes between healthy human individuals. Whole-study findings and limits: Despite large depth, rarefaction showed incomplete sorted-subset sequencing.

Donation came from healthy HIV-negative adults that had no recent acute infections or vaccinations. The data were produced by immunoSEQ multiplex PCR, yet TCRdb's version contains in-frame clones alone and is incomplete. The data show roughly 2,300,000 clones, with 92% seen just once and roughly 0.34% held by the top ten. Germline CDR1 MNHEY, CDR2 SVGAGI. The germline V and J ends were trimmed by 3 bases and 7 bases, with 10 bases remaining between them. This CDR3 is 13 amino acids long. Details on this clone: Its antigen is not known. The same CDR3 can be traced to other DNA sequences in this sample.

The sequencing sample was made of naive CD4+ T cells from PBMCs. The sample's subset: CD45RA+ positively selected. This TCR was sampled from a man between 18 and 35 years old in good health. Some clones in this sample may be carry-over from other donors' samples. V is TRBV6-5 and J is TRBJ1-5, with no clear D. The CDR3 sequence: CASSYRGSQPQHF. CDR3 nucleotide sequence: TGTGCCAGCAGTTATCGGGGTTCGCAGCCCCAGCATTTT.